This T cell receptor (beta chain) emerged from a study of blood T cell repertoires in COVID-19. Study in general: Whether acute or convalescent, the COVID-19 samples came from the United States, Italy and Spain. T cells, B-cell-depleted T cells, or PBMCs supplied cDNA or gDNA.

TCRdb's copy holds only in-frame clones and misses some; the assay was immunoSEQ multiplex PCR. The sample has some 330,000 clones; approximately 84% are singletons. V lost 0 bases, J lost 4 bases, and 13 bases lay in between. CDR1 is SGDLS, CDR2 YYNGEE, per germline. This CDR3 contains 15 residues. Enrollees, about 18 to 90 years old, lived in about two dozen US areas. Allocation to cohorts depended on clinical history reported by the participants. This clonotype was obtained from a man aged 25-40 years who had recovered from COVID-19. Source material: PBMCs or T cells enriched from blood (not recorded which). The chain employs TRBV9 and TRBJ2-5; tentatively, D is TRBD2 (6 bases). For the CDR3, the DNA is TGTGCCAGCAGCGTAGTGGGCGGGGTCGGAGAGACCCAGTACTTC. Its translation is CASSVVGGVGETQYF.